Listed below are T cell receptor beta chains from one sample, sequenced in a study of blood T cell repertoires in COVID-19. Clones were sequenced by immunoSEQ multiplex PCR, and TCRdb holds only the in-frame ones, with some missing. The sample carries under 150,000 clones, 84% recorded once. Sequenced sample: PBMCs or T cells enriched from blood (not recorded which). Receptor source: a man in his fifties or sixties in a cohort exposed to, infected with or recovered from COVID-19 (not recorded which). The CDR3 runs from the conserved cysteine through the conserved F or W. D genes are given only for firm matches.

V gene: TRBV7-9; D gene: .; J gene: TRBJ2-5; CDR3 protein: CASSLAGIGGETQYF; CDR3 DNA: TGTGCCAGCAGCTTAGCCGGGATAGGGGGTGAGACCCAGTACTTC
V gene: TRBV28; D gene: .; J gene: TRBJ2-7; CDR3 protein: CATHNPTYEQYF; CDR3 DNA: TGTGCCACACATAACCCAACCTACGAGCAGTACTTC
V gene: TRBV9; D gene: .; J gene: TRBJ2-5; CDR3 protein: CASSEQGVGETQYF; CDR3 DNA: TGTGCCAGCAGCGAACAGGGAGTCGGAGAGACCCAGTACTTC
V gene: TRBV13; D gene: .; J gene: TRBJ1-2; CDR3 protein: CASSYPSRTDVYGYTF; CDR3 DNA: TGTGCCAGCAGCTACCCGTCCCGGACAGATGTCTATGGCTACACCTTC
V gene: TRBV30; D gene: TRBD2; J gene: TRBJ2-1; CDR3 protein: CAWTAGGGNEQFF; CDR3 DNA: TGTGCCTGGACAGCGGGAGGTGGCAATGAGCAGTTCTTC
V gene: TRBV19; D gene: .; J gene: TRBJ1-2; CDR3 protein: CASSIDLDRRNYGYTF; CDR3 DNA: TGTGCCAGTAGTATAGATCTTGACAGGAGGAACTATGGCTACACCTTC
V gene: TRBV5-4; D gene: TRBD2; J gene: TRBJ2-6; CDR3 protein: CASGEGGTGANVLTF; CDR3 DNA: TGTGCCAGCGGAGAGGGAGGGACTGGGGCCAACGTCCTGACTTTC
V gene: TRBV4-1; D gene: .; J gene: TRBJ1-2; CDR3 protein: CASSRTANYGYTF; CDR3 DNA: TGCGCCAGCAGCCGGACAGCTAACTATGGCTACACCTTC
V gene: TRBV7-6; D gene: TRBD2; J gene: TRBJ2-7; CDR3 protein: CASSLSGLAGDEQYF; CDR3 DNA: TGTGCCAGCAGCTTATCGGGACTAGCGGGAGACGAGCAGTACTTC
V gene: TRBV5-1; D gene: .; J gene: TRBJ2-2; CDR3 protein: CASSPRTTPGELFF; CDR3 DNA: TGCGCCAGCAGTCCCCGTACTACTCCCGGGGAGCTGTTTTTT
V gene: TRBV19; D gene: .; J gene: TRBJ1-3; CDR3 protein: CASSPIGNTIYF; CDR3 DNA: TGTGCCAGTAGCCCTATTGGAAACACCATATATTTT